Following are 30 T cell receptor beta chains from one sample sequenced in a study of blood T cell repertoires in COVID-19 (dated by TCRdb to 2018 to 2021). The method was the immunoSEQ multiplex PCR assay. Here the immuneACCESS table is served through TCRdb, limited to in-frame sequences with V and J called. Missing clones are a known gap in these copies; in checked studies unresolved V genes cover under half, and the rest lacks a known reason. Within this sample are around 310,000 clones, with around nine tenths of them counted one time only. About 9.9% of the sample is in the top ten clones. Sequenced: PBMCs or T cells enriched from blood (not recorded which). Receptors were obtained from a woman in her forties who had recovered from COVID-19.

This clone was counted once. The V call is TRBV5-4, the J call TRBJ2-1; the D is unclear. The germline gives CDR1 SGHNT, CDR2 YYREEE (reference sequence). Trimming pared 4 bases from V and 7 bases from J, leaving 15 bases between. The CDR3 loop spans 14 amino acids. CDR3 sequence: CASSTRGQRNEQFF. DNA for the CDR3: TGTGCCAGCAGCACCCGAGGCCAAAGGAATGAGCAGTTCTTC.

The chain is built from TRBV2 and TRBJ2-3; the match to TRBD2 covers 7 bases. The V and J ends lost 6 bases and 1 base, in that order; junction bases with no gene match: 4. Germline loops: CDR1 SNHLY, CDR2 FYNNEI. The CDR3 totals 14 residues. CDR3 DNA: TGTGCCAGCAGAGGGAGGGCCGGCACAGATACGCAGTATTTT. Protein product: CASRGRAGTDTQYF.

The chain carries TRBV4-3 and TRBJ2-5; weak D call: TRBD1 (7 bases). The V gene lost 0 bases and the J gene lost 9 bases, with 14 bases spanning the gap. The CDR3 consists of 14 residues. Germline V lookup: CDR1 LGHNA, CDR2 YSLEER. CDR3 nucleotides: TGCGCCAGCAGCCAAGAACAGGGGACTTGGGCCCAGTACTTC. Its protein is CASSQEQGTWAQYF.

This chain joins TRBV29-1 and TRBJ2-6; 7 bases align to TRBD1. V was pared by 5 bases and J by 1 base, with 2 bases of the junction left unmatched. Germline V gene sequence: CDR1 SQVTM, CDR2 ANQGSEA. This CDR3 has 14 residues. Written as DNA, the CDR3 is TGCAGCGTTCCGACAGGGTCTGGGGCCAACGTCCTGACTTTC. This translates into CSVPTGSGANVLTF.

V and J are TRBV7-9 and TRBJ1-2; 12 bases agree with TRBD1. The V and J ends lost 3 bases and 8 bases, in that order; junction bases with no gene match: 7. Germline V gene data show CDR1 as SEHNR and CDR2 as FQNEAQ (reference sequence). CDR3 length: 15 residues. This CDR3 is CASSFTGDRGLGYTF. In DNA form, the CDR3 reads TGTGCCAGCAGCTTTACAGGGGACAGGGGGCTCGGCTACACCTTC.

This clone is a singleton in its sample. This chain connects TRBV3-1 (or the pseudogene TRBV3-2) to TRBJ1-2; D not resolved. Trimming cost V 7 bases and J 8 bases, with 11 bases left between them. CDR1 LGHDT and CDR2 YNNKEL come from the germline V gene (reference sequence). CDR3 length equals 11 residues. CDR3 region: CASTNSHGYTF. In DNA, the CDR3 is TGTGCCAGCACCAACTCCCACGGCTACACCTTC.

This rearrangement joins TRBV7-8 to TRBJ1-1; weak D call: TRBD1 (6 bases). This CDR3 has 15 residues. The V gene's germline CDR1 is SGHVS and CDR2 FQNEAQ. The V end lost 2 bases, the J end lost 1 base, and 11 bases lay between the germline ends. In DNA form, the CDR3 reads TGTGCCAGCAGCTTAAGTGGGGACACGAACACTGAAGCTTTCTTT. The encoded protein is CASSLSGDTNTEAFF.

The V gene is TRBV7-9, the J gene TRBJ2-7, with 9 bases fitting TRBD1. Losses at the gene ends were 5 bases for V and 4 bases for J; bases not matched to a gene: 9. Per the germline V gene, CDR1 is SEHNR and CDR2 is FQNEAQ (reference sequence). CDR3 size: 15 residues. The CDR3 region is CASSRRDREAYEQYF. The DNA for the CDR3 is TGTGCCAGCAGCCGCCGGGACAGGGAGGCTTACGAGCAGTACTTC. The full variable domain, with the rest looked up from reference TRBV7-9 and TRBJ2-7, is DTGVSQNPRHKITKRGQNVTFRCDPISEHNRLYWYRQTLGQGPEFLTYFQNEAQLEKSRLLSDRFSAERPKGSFSTLEIQRTEQGDSAMYLCASSRRDREAYEQYFGPGTRLTVT.

CDR3 in DNA: TGTGCCAGCAGCAAAGCGCGCGGGGGGTCCCTAGAGGAGAAAACCCCGAGAGGAGGCGGGGAGCTGTTTTTT. It yields the protein CASSKARGGSLEEKTPRGGGELFF. This chain connects TRBV21-1 to TRBJ2-2; the DNA was not compared with TRBD2, the D call given in the table. TRBV21-1 is described as a pseudogene. The CDR3 covers 24 residues.

The V call is TRBV28, the J call TRBJ2-5; D is unresolved. Trimming removed 6 bases from V and 1 base from J, with 15 bases in between. This CDR3 contains 15 residues. Germline V gene lookup returns CDR1 MDHEN and CDR2 SYDVKM. For the CDR3, the DNA is TGTGCCAGCAGCCCATTAACAGAAACCCAAGAGACCCAGTACTTC. Translation: CASSPLTETQETQYF.

J is TRBJ2-5 and V is TRBV11-3; D possibly corresponds to TRBD2 (5 bases). The V gene lost 5 bases and the J gene lost 7 bases, with 11 bases spanning the gap. This CDR3 comprises 12 residues. CDR1 SGHNT and CDR2 YENEEA come from the germline V gene. CDR3 nucleotides: TGTGCCAGCAGCCCCTTAGAGGGGACCCAGTACTTC. Encoded protein: CASSPLEGTQYF.

The table lists this clone with a count of one. V gene TRBV28 combines with J gene TRBJ2-7; 8 nucleotides line up with TRBD1. CDR3 length: 15 residues. The J segment lost 3 bases and the V segment lost 2 bases, leaving 6 bases of the junction unmatched. Germline V gene sequence: CDR1 MDHEN, CDR2 SYDVKM. In nucleotides, the CDR3 is TGTGCCAGCAGTTTAAACCCCAGGGGGCTCTACGAGCAGTACTTC. It encodes CASSLNPRGLYEQYF.

J is TRBJ1-3 and V is TRBV5-1; 8 positions match TRBD1. Trimming removed 6 bases from V and 0 bases from J; junction bases left unmatched: 2. This CDR3 region has 14 residues. In germline, CDR1 is SGHRS, CDR2 YFSETQ. This CDR3 reads CASKGQASGNTIYF. The CDR3 DNA is TGCGCCAGCAAGGGACAGGCCTCTGGAAACACCATATATTTT. The full variable domain, rest sourced from reference TRBV5-1 and TRBJ1-3, is KAGVTQTPRYLIKTRGQQVTLSCSPISGHRSVSWYQQTPGQGLQFLFEYFSETQRNKGNFPGRFSGRQFSNSRSEMNVSTLELGDSALYLCASKGQASGNTIYFGEGSWLTVV.

This rearrangement joins TRBV3-1 (or the pseudogene TRBV3-2) to TRBJ2-7; D remains ambiguous. This CDR3 is built from 12 residues. Per the germline V gene, CDR1 is LGHDT and CDR2 is YNNKEL (reference sequence). V was shortened by 0 bases and J by 3 bases, with 3 bases between the two germline ends. The CDR3 bases are TGTGCCAGCAGCCAAGACCGCTACGAGCAGTACTTC. This sequence encodes CASSQDRYEQYF.

The gene calls are TRBV7-2 and TRBJ2-3; 7 nucleotides agree with TRBD2. The CDR3 sequence is 16 residues long. Trimming took 5 bases from V and 2 from J; bases not matched to a gene: 10. Germline V gene lookup returns CDR1 SGHTA and CDR2 FQGNSA. CDR3 in amino acids: CASSPNGRGNTDTQYF. The CDR3 DNA is TGTGCCAGCAGCCCGAACGGGCGGGGGAACACAGATACGCAGTATTTT.

This rearrangement joins TRBV30 to TRBJ1-6, with a weak D call TRBD1 (5 bases). The CDR3 totals 12 residues. Trimming left V 4 bases short and J 7 bases short, with 8 bases between. Germline V CDR1 and CDR2: GTSNPN, SVGIG (reference sequence). This chain's CDR3 is CAWTDSNSPLHF. CDR3 DNA: TGTGCCTGGACTGACAGCAATTCACCCCTCCACTTT.

The J gene is TRBJ1-3, the V gene TRBV28; tentatively, D is TRBD1 (5 bases). The V gene's germline CDR1 is MDHEN and CDR2 SYDVKM. The CDR3 is 15 amino acids. V lost 5 bases and J lost 1, with 12 bases in between. In DNA, the CDR3 is TGTGCCAGCAGTCCCCCGGGGGGGTCTGGAAACACCATATATTTT. Translated: CASSPPGGSGNTIYF.

Only one count was recorded for this clone. The chain combines TRBV3-1 (or the pseudogene TRBV3-2) with TRBJ2-1; 9 nucleotides align to TRBD1. Germline loops: CDR1 LGHDT, CDR2 YNNKEL (reference sequence). V lost 0 bases, J lost 9 bases, and 12 bases stayed unmatched. The CDR3 covers 17 residues. CDR3 sequence: CASSQDPTGQGVGEQFF. For the CDR3, the DNA is TGTGCCAGCAGCCAAGATCCAACGGGACAGGGAGTGGGTGAGCAGTTCTTC.

V and J are TRBV5-1 and TRBJ2-3; 7 bases map to TRBD1. With 7 bases clipped from V and 3 bases from J, the junction kept 8 bases outside the gene matches. The germline V gene encodes CDR1 SGHRS and CDR2 YFSETQ. CDR3 length: 14 residues. The CDR3 region is CASGTGQMTDTQYF. CDR3 in DNA: TGCGCCAGCGGAACGGGACAGATGACAGATACGCAGTATTTT.

The table lists this clone with a count of one. The V call is TRBV5-8, the J call TRBJ2-5, with 9 positions matching TRBD2. J was trimmed by 7 bases and V by 4 bases; bases with no gene match: 17. CDR1 SGHTS and CDR2 YDEGEE come from the germline V gene. CDR3 length equals 17 residues. The CDR3 spells CASSPSSPVAGGATQYF. The CDR3 nucleotides are TGTGCCAGCAGCCCTAGCTCCCCCGTGGCGGGAGGGGCGACCCAGTACTTC.

V gene TRBV4-1 combines with J gene TRBJ2-3; 8 bases map to TRBD2. From germline, CDR1 is MGHRA and CDR2 YSYEKL. This CDR3 comprises 18 residues. V was pared by 0 bases and J by 0 bases, with 8 bases of the junction left unmatched. The CDR3: CASSQDRSSGWSTDTQYF. The CDR3 nucleotides read TGCGCCAGCAGCCAAGATCGGTCTAGCGGGTGGAGCACAGATACGCAGTATTTT.

The V gene is TRBV9, the J gene TRBJ2-2, with D possibly being TRBD2 (6 bases). The CDR3 contains 14 residues. Germline V gene lookup returns CDR1 SGDLS and CDR2 YYNGEE. V was pared by 0 bases and J by 5 bases, with 8 bases between. The CDR3 spells CASSVVAGTGELFF. For the CDR3, the DNA is TGTGCCAGCAGCGTAGTCGCGGGGACCGGGGAGCTGTTTTTT.

This sequence joins TRBV19 and TRBJ1-6; D may be TRBD1 (6 bases). Trimming removed 6 bases at V and 6 bases at J, with 12 bases between. The CDR3 totals 14 residues. Germline loops: CDR1 LNHDA, CDR2 SQIVND (reference sequence). CDR3 amino acids: CASRETGVNSPLHF. CDR3 sequence (DNA): TGTGCCAGTAGAGAGACAGGAGTTAATTCACCCCTCCACTTT.

Here the CDR3 reads CSVGKSSSYEQYF. In DNA form, the CDR3 reads TGCAGCGTTGGAAAGTCGAGCTCCTACGAGCAGTACTTC. This rearrangement joins TRBV29-1 to TRBJ2-7; D remains unclear. Germline V gene data show CDR1 as SQVTM and CDR2 as ANQGSEA. V was cut by 4 bases and J by 0 bases, with 10 bases left in between. The CDR3 sequence is 13 residues long.

The chain is built from TRBV2 and TRBJ2-1; TRBD2 is a possible D gene (6 bases). This CDR3 is built from 14 residues. V gave up 7 bases and J gave up 5 bases, with 15 bases separating them. CDR1 and CDR2 (germline): SNHLY, FYNNEI. The CDR3 coding sequence is TGTGCCAGCAAGGGACTCCGCGGGCACAATGAGCAGTTCTTC. This encodes CASKGLRGHNEQFF.

The chain joins TRBV11-2 to TRBJ1-1; 9 bases align to TRBD1. This CDR3 spans 14 amino acids. Germline V CDR1 and CDR2: SGHAT, FQNNGV. Losses at the gene ends were 2 bases for V and 10 bases for J; bases not matched to a gene: 8. The DNA for the CDR3 is TGTGCCAGCAGCTTAAGGGGACAGGGAGGTGTAGCTTTCTTT. Translated, it gives CASSLRGQGGVAFF.

The V gene is TRBV19, the J gene TRBJ2-5; 12 bases agree with TRBD1. The CDR3 consists of 15 residues. Germline values: CDR1 LNHDA, CDR2 SQIVND (reference sequence). Losses at the gene ends were 5 bases for V and 4 bases for J; bases not matched to a gene: 5. CDR3: CASSYGTGGLETQYF. The DNA for the CDR3 is TGTGCCAGTAGTTACGGGACAGGGGGCCTAGAGACCCAGTACTTC.

V is TRBV28 and J is TRBJ2-7; 7 bases line up with TRBD1. Unmatched junction bases numbered 7, after V lost 3 bases and J lost 5 bases. The CDR3 is made up of 14 amino acids. The V gene's germline CDR1 is MDHEN and CDR2 SYDVKM. CDR3 sequence: CASSFRTGRNEQYF. The DNA of the CDR3 is TGTGCCAGCAGTTTTCGGACAGGTAGAAACGAGCAGTACTTC.

The chain uses TRBV29-1 and TRBJ2-2; TRBD1 might be the D (8 bases). The CDR3 totals 15 residues. Germline CDR1 is SQVTM and CDR2 is ANQGSEA. Trimming took off 6 bases at V and 3 bases at J, with 17 bases between the two ends. The chain's CDR3 is CSVLTGGGYTGELFF. CDR3 nucleotides: TGCAGCGTACTTACAGGGGGGGGATACACCGGGGAGCTGTTTTTT.

This sequence joins TRBV6-2 or TRBV6-3 and TRBJ2-1, with D tentatively TRBD2 (6 bases). CDR1 is MNHEY and CDR2 is SVGEGT in the germline V gene. V gave up 6 bases and J gave up 7 bases, with 16 bases separating them. CDR3 length: 14 amino acids. The CDR3 DNA reads as TGTGCCAGCAGCCACTTTAGTGGGGGGAATGAGCAGTTCTTC. Protein sequence: CASSHFSGGNEQFF.